This entry concerns a single T cell receptor beta chain. This sample is drawn from a study of radiotherapy plus CTLA-4 blockade in lung cancer. Germline V CDR1 and CDR2: LNHDA, SQIVND (reference sequence). This CDR3 has 15 residues. V was pared by 1 base and J by 4 bases, with 11 bases between. Generated by immunoSEQ multiplex PCR, the TCRdb table keeps only in-frame clones and is missing some. Counted here are 60,000 to 65,000 clones, around 77% occurring once; the ten biggest clones make up approximately 4.5%. The chain combines TRBV19 with TRBJ2-1, with D possibly matching TRBD1 (5 bases). The TCR originated in a human donor with non-small cell lung cancer who had a complete response to radiotherapy plus ipilimumab. The material sequenced was peripheral blood, taken from a patient treated with radiotherapy plus ipilimumab. CDR3 DNA sequence: TGTGCCAGTAGTATAGTTTGGCAGGGTTACAATGAGCAGTTCTTC. Translating gives CASSIVWQGYNEQFF.